This T cell receptor beta chain came from a study of CD8 T cells in Susac syndrome. Study outcomes and limitations: The study conceded that relatively few individuals underwent its TCR sequencing and HLA analysis.

About this clonotype: Its antigen remains unknown.

cDNA came from approximately 0.5 to 1 ug RNA primed by random hexamers. TCR beta CDR3 was amplified by immunoSEQ multiplex PCR. This amplification extended across 54 Vbeta and 13 Jbeta segments. TCRdb fed the immunoSEQ multiplex PCR reads into MiXCR, producing one record per CDR3 protein. This sample has 100,000 to 150,000 distinct CDR3 sequences, with nearly 95% found just once. CDR3 length: 14 residues. Between the trimmed V and J ends, which lost 0 bases and 4 bases, there was a span of 10 bases. The germline gives CDR1 GTSNPN, CDR2 SVGIG (reference sequence). TCR beta sequences were obtained from blood CD8+ and CD4+ T cells. Purification of the CD8+ and CD4+ T cells relied on negative isolation, and TEMRA cells underwent FACS enrichment.

The sequencing sample was made of CD4+ T cells from PBMCs. The chain has TRBV30 and TRBJ1-3, with D unclear. This clonotype was sampled from a human donor in good health. The CDR3, as DNA: TGTGCCTGGAGTGTAATAGGGAGGGGAAACACCATATATTTT. This codes for CAWSVIGRGNTIYF. The full variable domain, its missing parts supplied by reference TRBV30 and TRBJ1-3, is SQTIHQWPATLVQPVGSPLSLECTVEGTSNPNLYWYRQAAGRGLQLLFYSVGIGQISSEVPQNLSASRPQDRQFILSSKKLLLSDSGFYLCAWSVIGRGNTIYFGEGSWLTVV.